These 14 T cell receptor beta chains originate from one sample sequenced in a study of T-cell memory formation after mild COVID-19. TCRdb re-called the 5' RACE reads with MiXCR, one entry per CDR3 protein. The sample lists hundreds of thousands of distinct CDR3 sequences, about a fifth occurring once. The sequenced sample was PBMCs or a T cell subset sorted from them (not recorded which). The receptors derive from an adult woman who had mild COVID-19 (a few samples of this study predate the infection). Cell type and time point are not known.

Ten or more counts support this clonotype. V is TRBV6-5 and J is TRBJ2-5; tentative D call: TRBD1 (6 bases). The ends were cut back, 5 bases at V and 5 bases at J, with 9 bases in the middle. This CDR3 contains 12 residues. Germline V gives CDR1 MNHEY, CDR2 SVGAGI. The CDR3 here is CASSTGWETQYF. The CDR3 DNA is TGTGCCAGCAGTACAGGGTGGGAGACCCAGTACTTC.

The chain combines TRBV19 with TRBJ1-5; TRBD1 is a possible D gene (6 bases). Trimming took 1 base from V and 0 from J, leaving 7 bases between them. Per germline, CDR1 LNHDA and CDR2 SQIVND (reference sequence). The CDR3 length is 15 residues. The CDR3 coding sequence is TGTGCCAGTAGTATAGCAGGGGATAGCAATCAGCCCCAGCATTTT. This encodes CASSIAGDSNQPQHF.

The chain employs TRBV7-9 and TRBJ2-2; the D is unclear. The CDR3 is 14 residues long. V dropped 1 base and J dropped 3 bases, with 6 bases sitting between them. Looked up from germline, CDR1 is SEHNR and CDR2 is FQNEAQ (reference sequence). Here the CDR3 DNA reads TGTGCCAGCAGCTTAGAAGGGCACACCGGGGAGCTGTTTTTT. Translated, it gives CASSLEGHTGELFF.

Ten or more counts support this clonotype. This chain connects TRBV29-1 to TRBJ2-1; 12 nucleotides match TRBD2. Trimming took 1 base from V and 10 from J; bases not matched to a gene: 5. CDR1 and CDR2 from the germline V gene are SQVTM and ANQGSEA. This CDR3 comprises 14 residues. The CDR3, as DNA: TGCAGCGTTGAAGGACTAGCGGGAGTATGGGAGCAGTTCTTC. Its protein is CSVEGLAGVWEQFF.

This clonotype has more than one count but fewer than ten. This chain joins TRBV5-1 and TRBJ2-3; TRBD1 aligns across 7 bases. The germline gives CDR1 SGHRS, CDR2 YFSETQ. With V trimmed by 4 bases and J by 1 base, 15 bases remained unmatched. This CDR3 has 18 amino acids. In DNA form, the CDR3 reads TGCGCCAGCAGCGTTCACCCCGGGACAGAGTTGGGCACAGATACGCAGTATTTT. This translates into CASSVHPGTELGTDTQYF.

This sequence joins TRBV5-1 and TRBJ2-1; D may be TRBD2 (6 bases). Germline V gene data show CDR1 as SGHRS and CDR2 as YFSETQ. V was clipped by 0 bases and J by 5 bases, with 21 bases between them. This CDR3 comprises 18 residues. The DNA for the CDR3 is TGCGCCAGCAGCTTGGTGGGGGTCGGAGGGGCTGGCCACAATGAGCAGTTCTTC. This sequence encodes CASSLVGVGGAGHNEQFF.

This clonotype was counted ten times or more. The DNA for the CDR3 is TGTGCCAGCAGCTCGATTAGCGCTAGCACAGATACGCAGTATTTT. Its protein is CASSSISASTDTQYF. The chain carries TRBV7-9 and TRBJ2-3; possibly TRBD2 for D (5 bases). V was trimmed by 4 bases and J by 0 bases, leaving 11 bases between them. Germline CDR1 is SEHNR and CDR2 is FQNEAQ (reference sequence). The CDR3 loop spans 15 amino acids. The full variable domain, completed using reference TRBV7-9 and TRBJ2-3, is DTGVSQNPRHKITKRGQNVTFRCDPISEHNRLYWYRQTLGQGPEFLTYFQNEAQLEKSRLLSDRFSAERPKGSFSTLEIQRTEQGDSAMYLCASSSISASTDTQYFGPGTRLTVL.

There are a few counts of this clonotype. This chain joins TRBV5-1 and TRBJ2-1; 9 nucleotides align to TRBD1. J gave up 10 bases and V 3 bases, and 8 bases lay outside the gene matches. This CDR3 contains 14 residues. CDR1 and CDR2 (germline): SGHRS, YFSETQ. The DNA for the CDR3 is TGCGCCAGCAGCTCGGGACAGGGTAAGATCGAGCAGTTCTTC. Its protein product is CASSSGQGKIEQFF.

In this sample, this clonotype turned up many times. The V gene is TRBV7-6, the J gene TRBJ2-1, with 10 bases identical to TRBD2. V was pared by 2 bases and J by 7 bases, with 5 bases of the junction left unmatched. This CDR3 spans 15 amino acids. The germline CDR1 and CDR2 sequences are SGHVS and FNYEAQ. CDR3 sequence: CASSLSSGSRNEQFF. The DNA of the CDR3 is TGTGCCAGCAGCTTATCTAGCGGGAGTAGAAATGAGCAGTTCTTC.

The V gene is TRBV4-1, the J gene TRBJ2-5; 14 nucleotides match TRBD2. Germline CDR1 and CDR2: MGHRA and YSYEKL. The V segment lost 4 bases and the J segment 5 bases; nucleotides outside the gene matches: 6. This CDR3 comprises 16 residues. CDR3 DNA: TGCGCCAGCAGCCTCCTGGGACTAGCGGGGGTGGAGACCCAGTACTTC. As protein: CASSLLGLAGVETQYF.

The CDR3: CASSTEGFWAGSSYEQYF. CDR3 sequence (DNA): TGTGCCAGCAGTACGGAGGGATTCTGGGCAGGGAGCTCCTACGAGCAGTACTTC. The chain couples TRBV12-3 or TRBV12-4 to TRBJ2-7; D might be TRBD2 (6 bases). The CDR3 extends over 18 amino acids. The ends were cut back, 5 bases at V and 0 bases at J, with 23 bases in the middle.

The chain links TRBV7-2 to TRBJ2-3; D is uncertain. The germline V gene encodes CDR1 SGHTA and CDR2 FQGNSA. V lost 5 bases, J lost 2 bases, and 11 bases lay in between. CDR3 size: 14 residues. CDR3 DNA: TGTGCCAGCAGCGCGATGGCAACCACAGATACGCAGTATTTT. This sequence encodes CASSAMATTDTQYF.

The chain couples TRBV5-1 to TRBJ1-6; D uncertain. The V and J ends lost 0 bases and 6 bases respectively, with 7 bases between them. The CDR3 totals 14 residues. From germline, CDR1 is SGHRS and CDR2 YFSETQ. CDR3 amino acids: CASSLERVNSPLHF. Here the CDR3 DNA reads TGCGCCAGCAGCTTGGAGCGAGTTAATTCACCCCTCCACTTT.

In nucleotides, the CDR3 is TGTGCCAGCCGGGACACCTCCCACTTAATTAGCAATCAGCCCCAGCATTTT. The encoded protein is CASRDTSHLISNQPQHF. The chain combines TRBV27 with TRBJ1-5, with a weak D call TRBD1 (6 bases). The CDR3 covers 17 residues. Deletions cut 8 bases from V and 0 bases from J, with 20 bases between. CDR1 is MNHEY and CDR2 is SMNVEV in the germline V gene (reference sequence).